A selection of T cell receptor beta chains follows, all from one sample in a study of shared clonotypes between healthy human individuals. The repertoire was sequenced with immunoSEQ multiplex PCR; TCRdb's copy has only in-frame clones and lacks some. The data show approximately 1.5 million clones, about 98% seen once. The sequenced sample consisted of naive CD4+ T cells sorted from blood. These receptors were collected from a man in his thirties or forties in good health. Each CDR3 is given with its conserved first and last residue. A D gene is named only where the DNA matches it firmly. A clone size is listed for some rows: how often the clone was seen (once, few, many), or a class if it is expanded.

CDR3 DNA: TGTGCCAGCAGCTTGTATCGGCTCGGACATGAAGCTTTCTTT; CDR3 protein: CASSLYRLGHEAFF; J gene: TRBJ1-1; V gene: TRBV5-6; D gene: NA; clone size: NA
CDR3 DNA: TGTGCCAGCAGCTTGTTCAATCAGCCCCAGCATTTT; CDR3 protein: CASSLFNQPQHF; J gene: TRBJ1-5; V gene: TRBV5-6; D gene: NA; clone size: NA
CDR3 DNA: TGCGCCAGCAGCTCAGCGTTTGGACGGATCATACAAGAGACCCAGTACTTC; CDR3 protein: CASSSAFGRIIQETQYF; J gene: TRBJ2-5; V gene: TRBV5-1; D gene: NA; clone size: NA
CDR3 DNA: TGTGCCAGCAGTCTAGGTGCAGGGGTCAGTCAGCCCCAGCATTTT; CDR3 protein: CASSLGAGVSQPQHF; J gene: TRBJ1-5; V gene: TRBV28; D gene: NA; clone size: NA
CDR3 DNA: TGTGCCAGCCGTTTAGGGCGTAGCACAGATACGCAGTATTTT; CDR3 protein: CASRLGRSTDTQYF; J gene: TRBJ2-3; V gene: TRBV28; D gene: NA; clone size: NA
CDR3 DNA: TGTGCCAGCTCACCACCCTCGGGGGATGAAAAACTGTTTTTT; CDR3 protein: CASSPPSGDEKLFF; J gene: TRBJ1-4; V gene: TRBV18; D gene: NA; clone size: NA
CDR3 DNA: TGTGCCAGCAGTGAAGCGCTTCGGAACGGTGAGCAGTTCTTC; CDR3 protein: CASSEALRNGEQFF; J gene: TRBJ2-1; V gene: TRBV2; D gene: NA; clone size: NA
CDR3 DNA: TGCGCCAGCAGCTTGGCGGGGTCTGACGAGCAGTACTTC; CDR3 protein: CASSLAGSDEQYF; J gene: TRBJ2-7; V gene: TRBV5-1; D gene: NA; clone size: NA
CDR3 DNA: TGTGCCAGCAGTCCCTCGGGCGCATACAATGAGCAGTTCTTC; CDR3 protein: CASSPSGAYNEQFF; J gene: TRBJ2-1; V gene: TRBV5-4; D gene: NA; clone size: NA
CDR3 DNA: TGCGCCAGCAGCGGCTGGGGACAGGGGAACTCCGGGGAGCTGTTTTTT; CDR3 protein: CASSGWGQGNSGELFF; J gene: TRBJ2-2; V gene: TRBV5-1; D gene: TRBD1; clone size: NA
CDR3 DNA: TGTGCCATGCGACCCATAGCGTCCTCCGGGGAGCTGTTTTTT; CDR3 protein: CAMRPIASSGELFF; J gene: TRBJ2-2; V gene: TRBV10-3; D gene: NA; clone size: NA
CDR3 DNA: TGCGCCAGCAGCTATATAGCGGGAGGCTCCTACGAGCAGTACTTC; CDR3 protein: CASSYIAGGSYEQYF; J gene: TRBJ2-7; V gene: TRBV5-1; D gene: TRBD2; clone size: once
CDR3 DNA: TGTGCCAGCAGCGGTTGGGCCGCTACCTCTGGGGCCAACGTCCTGACTTTC; CDR3 protein: CASSGWAATSGANVLTF; J gene: TRBJ2-6; V gene: TRBV28; D gene: NA; clone size: NA
CDR3 DNA: TGTGCCAGCAGCTCACACGGTAGCAATCAGCCCCAGCATTTT; CDR3 protein: CASSSHGSNQPQHF; J gene: TRBJ1-5; V gene: TRBV7-8; D gene: NA; clone size: NA
CDR3 DNA: TGTGCCAGCAGCTGGACTAGCGGGAGGCCAGAGACCCAGTACTTC; CDR3 protein: CASSWTSGRPETQYF; J gene: TRBJ2-5; V gene: TRBV7-2; D gene: TRBD2; clone size: NA
CDR3 DNA: TGTGCCAGCAGCCCTGGACTAGTCCCCAATGAGCAGTTCTTC; CDR3 protein: CASSPGLVPNEQFF; J gene: TRBJ2-1; V gene: TRBV7-2; D gene: TRBD2; clone size: NA
CDR3 DNA: TGTGCCATCAGTGATTCTGGCAGGGTCTACGAGCAGTACTTC; CDR3 protein: CAISDSGRVYEQYF; J gene: TRBJ2-7; V gene: TRBV10-3; D gene: NA; clone size: NA
CDR3 DNA: TGTGCCAGCAGAAAATCTCAGCGGGAGGGGTACACCGGGGAGCTGTTTTTT; CDR3 protein: CASRKSQREGYTGELFF; J gene: TRBJ2-2; V gene: TRBV11-2; D gene: TRBD2; clone size: NA
CDR3 DNA: TGTGCCAGCAGCTTACTAGCGGGGAGACCCTACGAGCAGTACTTC; CDR3 protein: CASSLLAGRPYEQYF; J gene: TRBJ2-7; V gene: TRBV5-4; D gene: TRBD2; clone size: NA
CDR3 DNA: TGTGCCAGCAGCTTGCGGGGACAGGGCTGGACCGGGGAGCTGTTTTTT; CDR3 protein: CASSLRGQGWTGELFF; J gene: TRBJ2-2; V gene: TRBV5-6; D gene: TRBD1; clone size: NA
CDR3 DNA: TGTGCCAGCAGTCTCGGACAGGGGAAACAAGAGACCCAGTACTTC; CDR3 protein: CASSLGQGKQETQYF; J gene: TRBJ2-5; V gene: TRBV27; D gene: TRBD1; clone size: NA
CDR3 DNA: TGTGCCGGGGGTTTACAGGGGGCGGCCACAGATACGCAGTATTTT; CDR3 protein: CAGGLQGAATDTQYF; J gene: TRBJ2-3; V gene: TRBV28; D gene: TRBD1; clone size: NA
CDR3 DNA: TGTGCCAGCCATCAGGGGACATATCAAGAGACCCAGTACTTC; CDR3 protein: CASHQGTYQETQYF; J gene: TRBJ2-5; V gene: TRBV2; D gene: NA; clone size: NA
CDR3 DNA: TGTGCCATCAGTGGTTCGGGACACTACGATCAGCCCCAGCATTTT; CDR3 protein: CAISGSGHYDQPQHF; J gene: TRBJ1-5; V gene: TRBV10-3; D gene: NA; clone size: NA
CDR3 DNA: TGTGCCAGCAGCTTATCCCCTGACAATCAGCCCCAGCATTTT; CDR3 protein: CASSLSPDNQPQHF; J gene: TRBJ1-5; V gene: TRBV5-4; D gene: NA; clone size: NA
CDR3 DNA: TGTGCCACGGCACGTCGACAGACCAAAGAGACCCAGTACTTC; CDR3 protein: CATARRQTKETQYF; J gene: TRBJ2-5; V gene: TRBV2; D gene: NA; clone size: NA
CDR3 DNA: TGTGCCACCGCGGCGGTGGAGGGGGAAAAACTGTTTTTT; CDR3 protein: CATAAVEGEKLFF; J gene: TRBJ1-4; V gene: TRBV18; D gene: NA; clone size: NA
CDR3 DNA: TGCGCCAGCAGTGAGTCCCCCCCAGATACGCAGTATTTT; CDR3 protein: CASSESPPDTQYF; J gene: TRBJ2-3; V gene: TRBV10-1; D gene: NA; clone size: NA
CDR3 DNA: TGTGCCAGCAGCCCCGGACTAGCGGGAGATTTATACGAGCAGTACTTC; CDR3 protein: CASSPGLAGDLYEQYF; J gene: TRBJ2-7; V gene: TRBV5-4; D gene: TRBD2; clone size: NA
CDR3 DNA: TGCAGCGTTGGTGTGGCAGGGACCCAAGAGACCCAGTACTTC; CDR3 protein: CSVGVAGTQETQYF; J gene: TRBJ2-5; V gene: TRBV29-1; D gene: NA; clone size: NA
CDR3 DNA: TGTGCCAGCAGGCGGACAGGGCTTTCCTACGAGCAGTACTTC; CDR3 protein: CASRRTGLSYEQYF; J gene: TRBJ2-7; V gene: TRBV28; D gene: TRBD1; clone size: once
CDR3 DNA: TGTGCCAGCAGCTTACGCAGGGGTTTGATCGGGGAGCTGTTTTTT; CDR3 protein: CASSLRRGLIGELFF; J gene: TRBJ2-2; V gene: TRBV7-6; D gene: NA; clone size: NA
CDR3 DNA: TGTGCCAGCAGTTCGGGGGGAGAGGGGTACACTGAAGCTTTCTTT; CDR3 protein: CASSSGGEGYTEAFF; J gene: TRBJ1-1; V gene: TRBV28; D gene: NA; clone size: NA
CDR3 DNA: TGTGCCACCGCATCCCCCGGTGTCGGAGTTAGGGAGACCCAGTACTTC; CDR3 protein: CATASPGVGVRETQYF; J gene: TRBJ2-5; V gene: TRBV10-3; D gene: NA; clone size: NA
CDR3 DNA: TGTGCCAGCAGCTTAGGTCACTTAAGCTCTGGGGCCAACGTCCTGACTTTC; CDR3 protein: CASSLGHLSSGANVLTF; J gene: TRBJ2-6; V gene: TRBV7-3; D gene: NA; clone size: NA
CDR3 DNA: TGTGCCAGCAGCGTAGTTGGGGTCACAGATACGCAGTATTTT; CDR3 protein: CASSVVGVTDTQYF; J gene: TRBJ2-3; V gene: TRBV9; D gene: NA; clone size: NA
CDR3 DNA: TGTGCCAGCTCACCGGACAGCTTAGGAAACACCATATATTTT; CDR3 protein: CASSPDSLGNTIYF; J gene: TRBJ1-3; V gene: TRBV18; D gene: NA; clone size: NA
CDR3 DNA: TGTGCCAGCTCACCACCGGGTAGCGGGAGGATCTACAATGAGCAGTTCTTC; CDR3 protein: CASSPPGSGRIYNEQFF; J gene: TRBJ2-1; V gene: TRBV18; D gene: TRBD2; clone size: NA
CDR3 DNA: TGTGCCTGGAGACGGACAGGGGGCGGCGATACGCAGTATTTT; CDR3 protein: CAWRRTGGGDTQYF; J gene: TRBJ2-3; V gene: TRBV30; D gene: TRBD1; clone size: once
CDR3 DNA: TGTGCCAGCAGCGGGACTAGCGGGACCTACAATGAGCAGTTCTTC; CDR3 protein: CASSGTSGTYNEQFF; J gene: TRBJ2-1; V gene: TRBV9; D gene: TRBD2; clone size: NA
CDR3 DNA: TGTGCCAGCAGTTATCCGGGACGGATGAACACTGAAGCTTTCTTT; CDR3 protein: CASSYPGRMNTEAFF; J gene: TRBJ1-1; V gene: TRBV28; D gene: NA; clone size: few
CDR3 DNA: TGTGCCAGCCACCCCTGGGGAGGCTCCGAGCAGTACTTC; CDR3 protein: CASHPWGGSEQYF; J gene: TRBJ2-7; V gene: TRBV6-1; D gene: NA; clone size: NA
CDR3 DNA: TGTGCCAGCAGCTTAGCCCGGGGGGCCTACGAGCAGTACTTC; CDR3 protein: CASSLARGAYEQYF; J gene: TRBJ2-7; V gene: TRBV7-6; D gene: TRBD2; clone size: NA
CDR3 DNA: TGTGCCATCAGTGCGCAATCGCCGGGAGACGGGCTCTTC; CDR3 protein: CAISAQSPGDGLF; J gene: TRBJ2-1; V gene: TRBV10-3; D gene: NA; clone size: NA
CDR3 DNA: TGTGCCAGCAGTATTGTCTCGGGGAGCTCCTACAATGAGCAGTTCTTC; CDR3 protein: CASSIVSGSSYNEQFF; J gene: TRBJ2-1; V gene: TRBV9; D gene: NA; clone size: once
CDR3 DNA: TGTGCCAGCAGTGCCCTGACTAGCGGGATATACGAGCAGTACTTC; CDR3 protein: CASSALTSGIYEQYF; J gene: TRBJ2-7; V gene: TRBV6-5; D gene: TRBD2; clone size: NA
CDR3 DNA: TGTGCCAGCAGCCGCCGGGAGCACACAGATACGCAGTATTTT; CDR3 protein: CASSRREHTDTQYF; J gene: TRBJ2-3; V gene: TRBV6-5; D gene: NA; clone size: NA
CDR3 DNA: TGTGCCAGCAGCCGGACAGGGGGGACCACAGCTGCCTATGGCTACACCTTC; CDR3 protein: CASSRTGGTTAAYGYTF; J gene: TRBJ1-2; V gene: TRBV6-4; D gene: TRBD1; clone size: NA
CDR3 DNA: TGTGCCAGCAAGCATTGGGGGCCGAACACCGGGGAGCTGTTTTTT; CDR3 protein: CASKHWGPNTGELFF; J gene: TRBJ2-2; V gene: TRBV2; D gene: NA; clone size: NA
CDR3 DNA: TGTGCCAGCAGTGCGTTTGCGGGAGGTTCAGATACGCAGTATTTT; CDR3 protein: CASSAFAGGSDTQYF; J gene: TRBJ2-3; V gene: TRBV7-9; D gene: TRBD2; clone size: NA
CDR3 DNA: TGTGCCAGCAGCCCTACAGGGGAGAGGGATCAGCCCCAGCATTTT; CDR3 protein: CASSPTGERDQPQHF; J gene: TRBJ1-5; V gene: TRBV7-2; D gene: TRBD1; clone size: once